The rows below give T cell receptor beta chains drawn from one sample of a study of human T cells and chemical hapten exposure. TCRdb re-called the 5' RACE reads through MiXCR, storing one row per CDR3 protein. The sample contains about 81,000 distinct CDR3 sequences, roughly 8.4% of which appear only once. The source of these receptors is a male donor in good health. Both conserved end residues are part of each CDR3.

j_call v_call cdr3_aa
TRBJ2-5 TRBV29-1 CSVAGTPVETQYF
TRBJ1-1 TRBV7-9 CASSTTGANTEAFF
TRBJ2-6 TRBV7-3 CASSLTGTGGHSGANVLTF
TRBJ1-1 TRBV6-5 CASRERPDRVNTEAFF
TRBJ2-3 TRBV7-8 CASRFTGGPRTDTQYF
TRBJ2-1 TRBV12-3/TRBV12-4 CASSLTGTSGSPHEQFF
TRBJ2-7 TRBV7-8 CASSSWGGEGYEQYF
TRBJ2-1 TRBV7-8 CASSSRTAWDEQFF
TRBJ1-1 TRBV6-2/TRBV6-3 CASSSTRTAGNTEAFF
TRBJ1-3 TRBV10-3 CAISDLEAGPSGNTIYF
TRBJ2-7 TRBV18 CASSPSGTGVGEQYF
TRBJ2-3 TRBV12-3/TRBV12-4 CASSFNRQADTQYF
TRBJ2-1 TRBV11-2 CASSHWRSEQFF
TRBJ2-5 TRBV7-8 CASSRMGPRETQYF
TRBJ2-1 TRBV29-1 CSVDGPGSYNEQFF
TRBJ1-1 TRBV29-1 CSVEARGNTEAFF
TRBJ1-5 TRBV4-1 CASSQDLGFNQPQHF
TRBJ2-2 TRBV10-3 CAISETGGGTGELFF
TRBJ2-1 TRBV9 CASSVSYNEQFF
TRBJ2-1 TRBV6-2/TRBV6-3 CASSYSILRAAYNEQFF
TRBJ1-1 TRBV6-1 CASSDPNETGPDSEAFF
TRBJ1-3 TRBV30 CAWEVGTGGGNTIYF
TRBJ1-1 TRBV27 CASSLTGNAAEAFF
TRBJ1-1 TRBV10-3 CAISGPMDGAADTEAFF
TRBJ2-7 TRBV20-1 CSARAGLAGEPSYEQYF
TRBJ2-5 TRBV20-1 CSAWGSQETQYF
TRBJ2-7 TRBV14 CASSQLSGGKSSYEQYF
TRBJ2-5 TRBV4-1 CASSQVAGSGETQYF
TRBJ2-1 TRBV10-3 CAIVSGNEQFF
TRBJ2-7 TRBV4-1 CASSQVPAAKYEQYF
TRBJ1-1 TRBV4-3 CASSQDQGTETEAFF
TRBJ2-5 TRBV12-3/TRBV12-4 CASSSHRETQYF
TRBJ1-5 TRBV20-1 CSAKGPGQPQHF
TRBJ2-7 TRBV29-1 CSVDRGPYEQYF
TRBJ2-3 TRBV7-2 CASSLNRGRSDTQYF
TRBJ1-5 TRBV6-2/TRBV6-3 CASSYRALGSNQPQHF
TRBJ2-2 TRBV7-8 CASSLGVGELFF
TRBJ2-1 TRBV6-6 CASSPRQGLYNEQFF
TRBJ1-6 TRBV14 CASSQGAGLYNSPLHF
TRBJ1-5 TRBV25-1 CASSAYSPGTGGDQPQHF
TRBJ2-3 TRBV5-1 CASSMGLESTDTQYF
TRBJ1-5 TRBV7-9 CASSLDLDRGSDQPQHF
TRBJ2-7 TRBV4-2 CASSPTSGGPYEQYF
TRBJ2-2 TRBV5-1 CASSSREMDTGELFF
TRBJ2-2 TRBV20-1 CSARLTGVTGELFF
TRBJ2-1 TRBV6-5 CASSKGGSFYNEQFF
TRBJ2-1 TRBV29-1 CSVFVAGEYNEQFF